These 8 T cell receptor beta chains came from one sample sequenced in a study of identifying expanded T cells in peripheral blood. Clones were read by immunoSEQ multiplex PCR, and TCRdb kept only the in-frame ones, dropping some. The sample records 50,000 or so clones, around nine tenths being singletons. The sample consisted of blood. The origin of the receptors is a person aged 18 to 69 in good health.

V gene TRBV5-1 combines with J gene TRBJ2-3, with 9 bases aligning to TRBD2. V shed 4 bases and J 3 bases; nucleotides not matched to a gene: 6. CDR1 is SGHRS and CDR2 is YFSETQ in the germline V gene. This CDR3 contains 15 residues. CDR3 DNA: TGCGCCAGCAGCCCCGGGACTAGCAGTACAGATACGCAGTATTTT. Translating it yields CASSPGTSSTDTQYF.

The chain uses TRBV6-5 and TRBJ2-7; TRBD1 is a possible D gene (5 bases). This CDR3 comprises 14 residues. The germline V and J ends were trimmed by 2 bases and 4 bases, with 12 bases remaining between them. Germline-derived CDR1 and CDR2 are MNHEY and SVGAGI. The CDR3: CASSYRGVGYEQYF. In DNA, the CDR3 is TGTGCCAGCAGTTACAGGGGCGTTGGGTACGAGCAGTACTTC.

The rearrangement links TRBV29-1 to TRBJ2-1; no clear D gene. V was pared by 5 bases and J by 6 bases, with 14 bases between. CDR3 length equals 13 residues. Germline V lookup: CDR1 SQVTM, CDR2 ANQGSEA. The CDR3 sequence is CSVSARRVNEQFF. DNA for the CDR3: TGCAGCGTTTCAGCGCGACGGGTCAATGAGCAGTTCTTC.

The chain carries TRBV11-2 and TRBJ2-7; TRBD2 matches at 7 bases. The CDR3 length is 15 residues. Germline V gene sequence: CDR1 SGHAT, CDR2 FQNNGV. V dropped 8 bases and J dropped 3; count of bases not matched to a gene: 13. The CDR3 region has the DNA TGTGCCAGCCAACTAGCGTCACTTGATTACTACGAGCAGTACTTC. Translated, it gives CASQLASLDYYEQYF.

The gene calls are TRBV2 and TRBJ1-2; D remains unclear. Trimming shortened V by 2 bases and J by 3 bases, and 4 bases separated the two germline ends. In germline, CDR1 is SNHLY, CDR2 FYNNEI. The CDR3 length is 12 residues. The CDR3 reads CASSEPHYGYTF. The CDR3 DNA is TGTGCCAGCAGTGAACCGCACTATGGCTACACCTTC.

The chain employs TRBV11-2 and TRBJ1-3; D is unresolved. The CDR3 is made up of 15 amino acids. The V and J ends lost 1 base and 2 bases respectively, with 9 bases between them. In germline, CDR1 is SGHAT, CDR2 FQNNGV. Here the CDR3 DNA reads TGTGCCAGCAGCTTAGCTGGGGTAACTGGAAACACCATATATTTT. Translation gives CASSLAGVTGNTIYF.

This chain links TRBV5-1 with TRBJ1-1; D call uncertain. Trimming shortened V by 0 bases and J by 1 base, and 10 bases separated the two germline ends. Germline V gene lookup returns CDR1 SGHRS and CDR2 YFSETQ. The CDR3 extends over 15 amino acids. In DNA form, the CDR3 reads TGCGCCAGCAGCTTGGGGGGAACCGAGAACACTGAAGCTTTCTTT. Translated, it gives CASSLGGTENTEAFF. Combining the CDR3 with reference TRBV5-1 and TRBJ1-1 gives the whole variable domain KAGVTQTPRYLIKTRGQQVTLSCSPISGHRSVSWYQQTPGQGLQFLFEYFSETQRNKGNFPGRFSGRQFSNSRSEMNVSTLELGDSALYLCASSLGGTENTEAFFGQGTRLTVV.

The rearrangement links TRBV2 to TRBJ2-5; a weak D match, TRBD1 (6 bases). V gave up 2 bases and J gave up 2 bases, with 15 bases separating them. The CDR3 consists of 16 residues. Per the germline V gene, CDR1 is SNHLY and CDR2 is FYNNEI. The CDR3 DNA reads TGTGCCAGCAGTGAAAGAAGGCTCCAGGGGCAAGAGACCCAGTACTTC. Translating gives CASSERRLQGQETQYF.